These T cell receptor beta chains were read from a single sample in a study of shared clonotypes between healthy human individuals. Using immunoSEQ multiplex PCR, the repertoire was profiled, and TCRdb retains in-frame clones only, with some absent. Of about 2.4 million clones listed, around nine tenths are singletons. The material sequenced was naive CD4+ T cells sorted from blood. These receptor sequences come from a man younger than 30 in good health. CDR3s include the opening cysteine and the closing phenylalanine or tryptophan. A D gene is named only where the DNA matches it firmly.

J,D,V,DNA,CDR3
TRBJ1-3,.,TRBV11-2,TGTGCCAGCAGCTTAACGGTGCCAGACTACCCCTTATATTTT,CASSLTVPDYPLYF
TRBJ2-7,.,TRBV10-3,TGTGCCATCAGTGTTCCCTTCTTAGAAGAGCAGTACTTC,CAISVPFLEEQYF
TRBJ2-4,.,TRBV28,TGTGCCAGCAGCGTCCAATCTCCCGGCCCGGGGGATATTCAGTACTTC,CASSVQSPGPGDIQYF
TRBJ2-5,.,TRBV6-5,TGTGCCAGCAGAAAAACAGGGTACGAGACCCAGTACTTC,CASRKTGYETQYF
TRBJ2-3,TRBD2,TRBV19,TGTGCCAGTAGTACCCGGACTAGCGGGACAAGCACAGATACGCAGTATTTT,CASSTRTSGTSTDTQYF
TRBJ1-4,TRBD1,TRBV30,TGTGCCTGGAGCCGGGGACAGGGTAATGAAAAACTGTTTTTT,CAWSRGQGNEKLFF
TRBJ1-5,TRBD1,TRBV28,TGTGCCAGCAGTTCGGGACAGGGGGACAATCAGCCCCAGCATTTT,CASSSGQGDNQPQHF
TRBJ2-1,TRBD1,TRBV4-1,TGCGCCAGCAGCCAAGTACCGGGACAGGGCTCCTACAATGAGCAGTTCTTC,CASSQVPGQGSYNEQFF
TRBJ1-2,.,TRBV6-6,TGTGCCAGCAGTTATAGCCAGAACTATGGCTACACCTTC,CASSYSQNYGYTF
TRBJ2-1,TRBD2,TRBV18,TGTGCCAGCTCACCAAGTGCCGTGCTAGCGGGTAACAATGAGCAGTTCTTC,CASSPSAVLAGNNEQFF
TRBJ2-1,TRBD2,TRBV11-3,TGTGCCAGCAGCCTACGCGGGAGTCGTAATGAGCAGTTCTTC,CASSLRGSRNEQFF